Below, one T cell receptor (beta chain) is given with its context. Antigen specificity is unknown. These data belong to a study of blood T cells in healthy people across ages. Study observations and caveats: Estimates drawn from one million T cells were deemed to understate diversity.

Those donating, healthy Caucasian individuals from Russia, were aged roughly 6 to 95. The total RNA that was extracted per sample amounted to at least 5.5 micrograms. Trimming took 1 base from V and 4 from J; bases not matched to a gene: 9. Germline V gives CDR1 SGHAT, CDR2 FQNNGV. This CDR3 is built from 17 residues. Using a J-beta primer mix together with a sample-barcoded 5' primer, a second PCR was run for roughly 6 to 11 cycles. Each TCR beta cDNA got a 12-nucleotide random molecular identifier. Each CDR3 protein gets one entry after TCRdb re-called the 5' RACE reads with MiXCR. The sample has roughly 1.4 million distinct CDR3 sequences; approximately 59% are singletons.

Sequencing was carried out using blood. The chain is built from TRBV11-2 and TRBJ2-1; TRBD2 aligns across 8 bases. This receptor was obtained from a man aged 18 to 30 in good health. The DNA for the CDR3 is TGTGCCAGCAGCTTAGTCCGGGGGGGCTCCTTTTACAATGAGCAGTTCTTC. Its protein product is CASSLVRGGSFYNEQFF.